Following are 8 T cell receptor beta chains from one sample sequenced in a study of T cells in localized non-small cell lung cancer. The table came from immunoSEQ multiplex PCR; TCRdb's copy has only in-frame clones and leaves some out. The sample yields a few thousand clones, about 31% seen once. The material sequenced was normal lung tissue next to the tumor, taken before any cancer treatment. These receptors came from a male donor aged 60 or over with stage I squamous cell lung carcinoma.

J is TRBJ2-1 and V is TRBV29-1, with 7 bases fitting TRBD1. The germline CDR1 and CDR2 sequences are SQVTM and ANQGSEA. V lost 7 bases and J lost 4; bases outside the gene matches: 7. This CDR3 spans 13 amino acids. The CDR3 spells CSASPGQYNEQFF. CDR3 nucleotides: TGCAGCGCTTCTCCGGGACAGTACAATGAGCAGTTCTTC.

Here the CDR3 DNA reads TGTGCCAGCTCGCCAACAGGGTCTTTGAACACTGAAGCTTTCTTT. Residues: CASSPTGSLNTEAFF. The chain carries TRBV18 and TRBJ1-1, with D tentatively TRBD1 (6 bases). CDR1 and CDR2 (germline): KGHSH, LQKENI. This CDR3 comprises 15 residues. V was trimmed by 6 bases and J by 0 bases, leaving 14 bases between them.

The CDR3 sequence is CASSKLLGQVTEQFF. The CDR3 DNA reads TGTGCCAGCAGCAAATTATTGGGACAGGTCACTGAGCAGTTCTTC. The V and J genes are TRBV6-8 and TRBJ2-1, with 8 bases identical to TRBD1. Germline assignment: CDR1 MNHGY and CDR2 SAAAGT. The V gene end was trimmed by 6 bases and the J gene end by 9 bases; junction bases not matched to a gene: 13. This CDR3 has 15 amino acids.

The gene calls are TRBV18 and TRBJ1-4, with D maybe TRBD1 (6 bases). The germline gives CDR1 KGHSH, CDR2 LQKENI. The length of the CDR3 is 13 residues. Trimming took 4 bases from V and 8 from J, leaving 11 bases between them. In nucleotides, the CDR3 is TGTGCCAGCTCACAGGACAGTGGGGAAAAACTGTTTTTT. This codes for CASSQDSGEKLFF.

Judged by abundance, this clone is large. The chain employs TRBV29-1 and TRBJ2-2, with D perhaps TRBD1 or TRBD2 (5 bases each). CDR3 length equals 13 residues. V lost 4 bases, J lost 5 bases, and 11 bases lay in between. CDR1 and CDR2 (germline): SQVTM, ANQGSEA. For the CDR3, the DNA is TGCAGCGTTGGAGGGGCCGGGACCGGGGAGCTGTTTTTT. As protein: CSVGGAGTGELFF.

A few counts support this clone. The V and J genes are TRBV2 and TRBJ1-2, with D possibly being TRBD1 (6 bases). CDR1 and CDR2 from the germline V gene are SNHLY and FYNNEI. The CDR3 is 16 amino acids. Trimming cost V 7 bases and J 4 bases, with 22 bases left between them. CDR3 protein: CASKSSRGPLTYGYTF. For the CDR3, the DNA is TGTGCCAGCAAATCCTCCAGGGGCCCGCTTACCTATGGCTACACCTTC.

The chain is built from TRBV14 and TRBJ2-1, with D possibly being TRBD2 (6 bases). CDR3 length: 16 residues. Deletions cut 0 bases from V and 8 bases from J, with 17 bases between. Germline CDR1 and CDR2: SGHDN and FVKESK. The chain's CDR3 is CASSQEIISGSHEQFF. CDR3 bases: TGTGCCAGCAGCCAAGAGATTATTAGCGGTTCCCATGAGCAGTTCTTC.

By frequency in the sample, this clone is large (0.1 to 1%). The gene calls are TRBV11-3 and TRBJ1-3; D may be TRBD1 (6 bases). Per the germline V gene, CDR1 is SGHNT and CDR2 is YENEEA. This CDR3 has 14 amino acids. V lost 4 bases and J 4 bases, leaving 11 bases between the germline ends. DNA of the CDR3: TGTGCCAGCAGCTCCAGGGGACGGGGAAACACCATATATTTT. This translates into CASSSRGRGNTIYF.